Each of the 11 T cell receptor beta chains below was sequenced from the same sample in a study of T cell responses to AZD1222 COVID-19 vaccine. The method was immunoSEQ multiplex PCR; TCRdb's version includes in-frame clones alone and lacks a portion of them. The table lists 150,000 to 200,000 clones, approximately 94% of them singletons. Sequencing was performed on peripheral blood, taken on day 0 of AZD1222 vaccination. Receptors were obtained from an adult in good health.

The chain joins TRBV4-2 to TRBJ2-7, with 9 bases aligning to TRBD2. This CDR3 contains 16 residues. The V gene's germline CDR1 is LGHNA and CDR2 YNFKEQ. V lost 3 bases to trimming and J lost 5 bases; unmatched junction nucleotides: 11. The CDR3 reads CASSHNLSGRSDEQYF. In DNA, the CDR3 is TGTGCCAGCAGCCATAATCTTAGCGGGAGAAGTGACGAGCAGTACTTC.

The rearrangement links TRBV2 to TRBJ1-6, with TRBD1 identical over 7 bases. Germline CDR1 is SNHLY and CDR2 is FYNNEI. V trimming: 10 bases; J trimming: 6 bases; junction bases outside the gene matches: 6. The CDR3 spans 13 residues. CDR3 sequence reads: CATEGAVNSPLHF. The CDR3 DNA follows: TGTGCCACCGAGGGGGCGGTTAATTCACCCCTCCACTTT.

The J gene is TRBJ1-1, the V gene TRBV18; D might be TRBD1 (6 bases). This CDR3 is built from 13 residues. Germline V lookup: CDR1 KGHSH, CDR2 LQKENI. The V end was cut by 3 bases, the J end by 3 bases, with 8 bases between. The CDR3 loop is CASSPRGDTEAFF. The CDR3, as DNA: TGTGCCAGCTCACCCAGGGGAGACACTGAAGCTTTCTTT.

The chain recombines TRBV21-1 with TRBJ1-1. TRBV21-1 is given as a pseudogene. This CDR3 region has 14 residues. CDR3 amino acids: CASSRGRRETEAFF. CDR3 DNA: TGTGCCAGCAGCCGGGGACGACGGGAAACTGAAGCTTTCTTT.

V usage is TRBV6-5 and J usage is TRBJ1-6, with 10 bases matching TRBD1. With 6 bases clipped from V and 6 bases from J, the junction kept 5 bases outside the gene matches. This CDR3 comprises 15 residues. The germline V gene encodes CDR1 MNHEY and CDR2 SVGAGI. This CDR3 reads CASRTGGQLNSPLHF. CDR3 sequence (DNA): TGTGCCAGCAGGACAGGGGGCCAACTTAATTCACCCCTCCACTTT.

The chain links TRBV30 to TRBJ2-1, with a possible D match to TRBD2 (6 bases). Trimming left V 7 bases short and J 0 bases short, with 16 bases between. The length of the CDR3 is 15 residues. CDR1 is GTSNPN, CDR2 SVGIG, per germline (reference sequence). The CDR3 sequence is CASSGLASSYNEQFF. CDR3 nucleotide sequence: TGTGCCTCGTCGGGACTCGCGAGCTCCTACAATGAGCAGTTCTTC.

CDR3 sequence: CASSQSQGGAMYEQYF. The CDR3 nucleotides are TGCGCCAGCAGTCAATCACAAGGAGGGGCGATGTACGAGCAGTACTTC. V is TRBV23-1 and J is TRBJ2-7, with a weak D call TRBD2 (6 bases). TRBV23-1 is treated as an ORF (open reading frame) with a function not yet certain. This CDR3 spans 16 amino acids. V was trimmed by 0 bases and J by 4 bases, leaving 16 bases between them.

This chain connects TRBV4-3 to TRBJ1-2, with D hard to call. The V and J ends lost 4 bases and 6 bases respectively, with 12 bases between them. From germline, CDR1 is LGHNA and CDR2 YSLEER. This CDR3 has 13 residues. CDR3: CASSPGPANGYTF. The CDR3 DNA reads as TGCGCCAGCAGCCCCGGACCCGCGAATGGCTACACCTTC.

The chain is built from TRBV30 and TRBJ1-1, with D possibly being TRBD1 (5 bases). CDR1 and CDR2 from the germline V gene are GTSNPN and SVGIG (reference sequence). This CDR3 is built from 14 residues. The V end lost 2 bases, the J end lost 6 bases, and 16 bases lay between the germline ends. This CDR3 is CAWSRGKTLSEAFF. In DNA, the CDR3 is TGTGCCTGGAGTAGGGGTAAAACACTCTCTGAAGCTTTCTTT. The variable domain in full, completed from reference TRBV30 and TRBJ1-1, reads SQTIHQWPATLVQPVGSPLSLECTVEGTSNPNLYWYRQAAGRGLQLLFYSVGIGQISSEVPQNLSASRPQDRQFILSSKKLLLSDSGFYLCAWSRGKTLSEAFFGQGTRLTVV.

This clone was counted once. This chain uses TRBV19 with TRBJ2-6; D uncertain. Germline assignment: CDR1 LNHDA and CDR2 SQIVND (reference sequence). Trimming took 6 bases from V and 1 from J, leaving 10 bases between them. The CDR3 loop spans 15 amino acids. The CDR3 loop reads CASRPELSGANVLTF. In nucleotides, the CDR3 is TGTGCCAGTAGGCCGGAACTTTCTGGGGCCAACGTCCTGACTTTC.

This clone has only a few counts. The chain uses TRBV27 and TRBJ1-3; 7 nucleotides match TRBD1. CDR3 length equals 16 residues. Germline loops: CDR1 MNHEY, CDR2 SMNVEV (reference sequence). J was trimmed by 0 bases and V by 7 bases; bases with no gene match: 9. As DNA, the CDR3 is TGTGCCAGCACTCAGACAGGGACTTCCTCTGGAAACACCATATATTTT. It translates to CASTQTGTSSGNTIYF.